The count of the clone carrying this T cell receptor (beta chain) is one. Its specificity is unknown. CDR3 length: 14 residues. V was cut by 0 bases and J by 3 bases, with 9 bases left in between. CDR1 is SGHDN, CDR2 FVKESK, per germline. These data are taken from a study of T cell responses to AZD1222 COVID-19 vaccine. For the study at large: Samples with a second dose at about 4 or about 12 weeks were pooled together. Study-wide results and limits: Most donors were white British, females outnumbered males, and clonal diversity was possibly underestimated. Spike regions recognized by vaccine-associated CD4 TCRs spanned the protein, led by 160-218 and 743-854.

The method was immunoSEQ multiplex PCR; TCRdb's version includes in-frame clones alone and lacks a portion of them. This sample carries under 150,000 clones, 90% to 95% of them seen once, and the ten largest clones take just under 3%. This receptor was taken from an adult in good health. The chain uses TRBV14 and TRBJ2-7; D may correspond to TRBD1 or TRBD2 (5 bases each). Sequencing used peripheral blood, obtained on day 0 of AZD1222 vaccination. The CDR3 loop is CASSQDWGSYEQYF. The CDR3 DNA follows: TGTGCCAGCAGCCAAGATTGGGGGAGCTACGAGCAGTACTTC.